Below, 4 T cell receptor beta chains from the same sample are listed, as sequenced in a study of blood T cells in healthy people across ages. Combining a sample-barcoded 5' primer with a J-beta primer mix, a second PCR ran for 7 to 11 cycles. TCRdb ran MiXCR on the 5' RACE reads and lists one entry per CDR3 protein. The table includes about 1.6 million distinct CDR3 sequences, roughly 30% detected once. What was sequenced was blood. All receptors derive from a woman younger than 45 in good health.

This clonotype was observed once. The gene calls are TRBV28 and TRBJ2-1; D is uncertain. Germline loops: CDR1 MDHEN, CDR2 SYDVKM. V was cut by 6 bases and J by 3 bases, with 15 bases left in between. This CDR3 contains 15 residues. CDR3 DNA sequence: TGTGCCAGCAGCCAACAGTTGCGCGACTACAATGAGCAGTTCTTC. It specifies CASSQQLRDYNEQFF.

The table lists this clonotype with a few counts. This sequence may be a read error, since a much larger clone differs from it by one base. The chain has TRBV10-3 and TRBJ2-7; D call uncertain. Germline V gene lookup returns CDR1 ENHRY and CDR2 SYGVKD. V lost 3 bases to trimming and J lost 3 bases, with 6 bases between them. The length of the CDR3 is 12 residues. The CDR3 here is CAISDVSYEQYF. CDR3 nucleotide sequence: TGTGCCATCAGTGATGTCAGCTACGAGCAGTACTTC.

Only a few counts were recorded for this clonotype. This chain connects TRBV7-9 to TRBJ2-3; 12 bases line up with TRBD1. The germline gives CDR1 SEHNR, CDR2 FQNEAQ (reference sequence). V lost 6 bases and J lost 5; bases outside the gene matches: 9. The CDR3 sequence is 16 residues long. The CDR3 is CASRQPGQGAEDTQYF. CDR3 nucleotide sequence: TGTGCCAGCAGACAGCCGGGACAGGGGGCTGAAGATACGCAGTATTTT.

This clonotype has ten or more counts. This chain links TRBV20-1 with TRBJ2-3; D might be TRBD1 (5 bases). Germline V gives CDR1 DFQATT, CDR2 SNEGSKA (reference sequence). The CDR3 has 13 amino acids. V gave up 1 base and J gave up 5 bases, with 10 bases separating them. Here the CDR3 DNA reads TGCAGTGCTAGAGTCATAGGGGAAGATACGCAGTATTTT. Translating gives CSARVIGEDTQYF.